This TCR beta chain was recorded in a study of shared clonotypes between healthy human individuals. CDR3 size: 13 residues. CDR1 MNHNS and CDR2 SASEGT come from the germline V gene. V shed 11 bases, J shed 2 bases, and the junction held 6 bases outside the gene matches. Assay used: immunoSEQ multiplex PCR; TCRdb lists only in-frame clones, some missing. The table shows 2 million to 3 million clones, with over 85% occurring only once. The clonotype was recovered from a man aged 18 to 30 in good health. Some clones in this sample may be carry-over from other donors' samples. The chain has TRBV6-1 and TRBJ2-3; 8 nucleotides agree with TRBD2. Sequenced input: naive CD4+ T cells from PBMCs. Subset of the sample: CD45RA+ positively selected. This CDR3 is CAVKRGPTDTQYF. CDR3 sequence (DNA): TGTGCCGTGAAGCGGGGGCCCACAGATACGCAGTATTTT.